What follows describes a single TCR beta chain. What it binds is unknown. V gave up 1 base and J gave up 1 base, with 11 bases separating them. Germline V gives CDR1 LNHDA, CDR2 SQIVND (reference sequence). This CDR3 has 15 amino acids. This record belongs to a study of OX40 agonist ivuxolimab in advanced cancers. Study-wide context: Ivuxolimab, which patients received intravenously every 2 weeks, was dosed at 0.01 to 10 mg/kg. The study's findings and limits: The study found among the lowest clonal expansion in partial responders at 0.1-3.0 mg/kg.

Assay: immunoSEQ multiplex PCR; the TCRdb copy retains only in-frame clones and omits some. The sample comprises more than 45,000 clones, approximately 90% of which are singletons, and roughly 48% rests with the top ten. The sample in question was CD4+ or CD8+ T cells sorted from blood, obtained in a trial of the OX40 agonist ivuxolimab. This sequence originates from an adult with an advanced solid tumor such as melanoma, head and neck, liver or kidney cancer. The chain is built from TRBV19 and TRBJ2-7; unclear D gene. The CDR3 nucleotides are TGTGCCAGTAGTATAGGACTGCAAGGGTCCTACGAGCAGTACTTC. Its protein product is CASSIGLQGSYEQYF.